This is a list of T cell receptor beta chains from one sample in a study of blood T cell repertoires in COVID-19. Sequencing was performed with immunoSEQ multiplex PCR; in TCRdb, only in-frame clones are kept and a portion is missing. The sample includes 150,000 or so clones, roughly 82% of them seen just once. The sequenced sample consisted of PBMCs or T cells enriched from blood (not recorded which). Every receptor here comes from a man between 50 and 59 years old who had recovered from COVID-19. Both conserved end residues are part of each CDR3. The D gene is left open where the match is weak.

V gene	J gene	D gene	CDR3 protein	CDR3 DNA
TRBV11-2	TRBJ2-5	NA	CASSFERTQETQYF	TGTGCCAGCAGCTTTGAGCGCACCCAAGAGACCCAGTACTTC
TRBV5-6	TRBJ1-1	TRBD1	CASSSTGGWNTEAFF	TGTGCCAGCAGCTCTACAGGGGGCTGGAACACTGAAGCTTTCTTT
TRBV29-1	TRBJ2-7	NA	CSVEVGFGAEQYF	TGCAGCGTTGAAGTCGGATTTGGGGCCGAGCAGTACTTC
TRBV6-5	TRBJ2-5	TRBD2	CASSYSSSGNQETQYF	TGTGCCAGCAGTTATTCGAGTAGCGGGAACCAAGAGACCCAGTACTTC
TRBV11-2	TRBJ2-7	TRBD1	CASSLGRGRLTYEQYF	TGTGCCAGCAGCTTGGGAAGGGGGCGATTAACCTACGAGCAGTACTTC
TRBV5-6	TRBJ1-1	NA	CASSLVPRERTEAFF	TGTGCCAGCAGCTTGGTCCCCAGGGAACGCACTGAAGCTTTCTTT
TRBV28	TRBJ2-7	TRBD1	CASSLGSGQGLSYEQYF	TGTGCCAGCAGTTTGGGTTCGGGACAGGGGTTATCCTACGAGCAGTACTTC
TRBV6-1	TRBJ2-7	NA	CASSDPGSYEQYF	TGTGCCAGCAGTGATCCTGGTAGCTACGAGCAGTACTTC
TRBV6-5	TRBJ2-7	TRBD1	CASTSGTGGGEQYF	TGTGCCAGTACTTCCGGGACAGGGGGCGGCGAGCAGTACTTC
TRBV19	TRBJ2-5	TRBD2	CASSNRRAGGMQETQYF	TGTGCCAGTAGTAACAGGCGAGCGGGAGGGATGCAAGAGACCCAGTACTTC
TRBV6-1	TRBJ1-4	NA	CASSEGSLGKLFF	TGTGCCAGCAGTGAGGGCAGTCTCGGAAAACTGTTTTTT
TRBV28	TRBJ1-5	NA	CASSLGQMEPQHF	TGTGCCAGCAGTTTGGGGCAGATGGAGCCCCAGCATTTT
TRBV7-9	TRBJ2-7	TRBD1	CASSEQGAYEQYF	TGTGCCAGCAGCGAACAGGGGGCCTACGAGCAGTACTTC
TRBV9	TRBJ1-3	TRBD1	CASSVGQGAGGNTIYF	TGTGCCAGCAGCGTTGGACAGGGGGCAGGAGGAAACACCATATATTTT
TRBV5-1	TRBJ2-3	NA	CASSLQSFRTDTQYF	TGCGCCAGCAGCCTACAGAGTTTTCGCACAGATACGCAGTATTTT
TRBV6-5	TRBJ1-1	NA	CASSYPQGDNTEAFF	TGTGCCAGCAGTTACCCACAGGGCGATAACACTGAAGCTTTCTTT